Included here is one T cell receptor (beta chain) sequence, with context. The data belong to a study of blood T cell repertoires in COVID-19. Original processing notes: Estimated nucleated cell counts came from reference gene primer amplification. The method was immunoSEQ multiplex PCR; TCRdb's version includes in-frame clones alone and lacks a portion of them. That table is the source of V, J and clone size, and D and trimming were worked out from the DNA. This sample has 200,000 to 300,000 clones, with about nine tenths found just once. The sequence was collected from a woman aged 30 to 39 with acute COVID-19. Sequencing was carried out using PBMCs or T cells enriched from blood (not recorded which).

CDR3 in DNA: TGTGCCAGCAGCTTGGGGACAGGGGAGGGTGGCTACACCTTC. It encodes CASSLGTGEGGYTF. V gene TRBV7-9 combines with J gene TRBJ1-2; TRBD1 aligns across 10 bases. V lost 3 bases and J lost 7; bases outside the gene matches: 5. In germline, CDR1 is SEHNR, CDR2 FQNEAQ (reference sequence). The CDR3 has 14 residues.